A selection of T cell receptor beta chains follows, all from one sample in a study of cytomegalovirus exposure and HLA in healthy donors. TCRdb's table, derived via immunoSEQ multiplex PCR, lists solely in-frame clones and lacks some. In the table there are under 150,000 clones, roughly 74% of which are singletons. Sequences were obtained from PBMCs. Every receptor here comes from a woman aged 35 to 49 in good health and CMV-seropositive. Each CDR3 is given with its conserved first and last residue. D genes are given only for firm matches. Not all rows give a size; the values are once, few, many and, for expanded clones, a class.

J: TRBJ1-5
V: TRBV6-5
D: TRBD1
size: -
DNA: TGTGCCAGCAGTTCGGAAGGACAGGGGTGGGGTCAGCCCCAGCATTTT
CDR3: CASSSEGQGWGQPQHF

J: TRBJ2-3
V: TRBV11-2
D: TRBD1
size: few
DNA: TGTGCCAGCAGCTTCCGGGACAGGAGCACAGATACGCAGTATTTT
CDR3: CASSFRDRSTDTQYF

J: TRBJ2-7
V: TRBV6-1
D: TRBD2
size: few
DNA: TGTGCCAGCAGTCCCCGAGCGGGAGAGCGTGAGCAGTACTTC
CDR3: CASSPRAGEREQYF

J: TRBJ2-1
V: TRBV6-6
D: TRBD1
size: -
DNA: TGTGCCAGCAGTTTATCCGGGACAGAGTATGAGCAGTTCTTC
CDR3: CASSLSGTEYEQFF

J: TRBJ1-5
V: TRBV5-6
D: TRBD1
size: -
DNA: TGTGCCAGCAGCTCGCCACCCAGGGGGTATAGCAATCAGCCCCAGCATTTT
CDR3: CASSSPPRGYSNQPQHF

J: TRBJ2-7
V: TRBV5-1
D: TRBD1
size: -
DNA: TGCGCCAGCAGGAGGGACAGGGGCGTCTACGAGCAGTACTTC
CDR3: CASRRDRGVYEQYF

J: TRBJ2-1
V: TRBV5-1
D: -
size: -
DNA: TGCGCCAGCAGCTTGGGGACGGGATACAATGAGCAGTTCTTC
CDR3: CASSLGTGYNEQFF

J: TRBJ1-1
V: TRBV27
D: -
size: once
DNA: TGTGCCAGCAGTTTAAAGGGGGGGCGGACTGAAGCTTTCTTT
CDR3: CASSLKGGRTEAFF

J: TRBJ1-1
V: TRBV6-5
D: -
size: -
DNA: TGTGCCAGCAGTCGACAGGTTATGAACACTGAAGCTTTCTTT
CDR3: CASSRQVMNTEAFF

J: TRBJ2-1
V: TRBV6-6
D: TRBD2
size: -
DNA: TGTGCCAGCAGGACCGGGACTAGCGGAAACAATGAGCAGTTCTTC
CDR3: CASRTGTSGNNEQFF

J: TRBJ1-2
V: TRBV18
D: -
size: once
DNA: TGTGCCAGCTCCCCCGGACAGACCCAGGGCTACACCTTC
CDR3: CASSPGQTQGYTF

J: TRBJ2-7
V: TRBV6-1
D: TRBD1
size: -
DNA: TGTGCCAGCACCCATGGGGGGACAGGGGGCTACGAGCAGTACTTC
CDR3: CASTHGGTGGYEQYF

J: TRBJ2-5
V: TRBV29-1
D: -
size: -
DNA: TGCAGCACTAGGAAAGGGGGGGGGCAAGAGACCCAGTACTTC
CDR3: CSTRKGGGQETQYF

J: TRBJ2-7
V: TRBV29-1
D: -
size: -
DNA: TGCAGCGGCCGGACACCCGCCTACGAGCAGTACTTC
CDR3: CSGRTPAYEQYF

J: TRBJ2-3
V: TRBV11-2
D: -
size: -
DNA: TGTGCCGGGGCGGGAACCAGCACAGATACGCAGTATTTT
CDR3: CAGAGTSTDTQYF

J: TRBJ1-4
V: TRBV18
D: TRBD1
size: -
DNA: TGTGCCAGCTCTCTCGGACAGGGCCTTGGTGAAAAACTGTTTTTT
CDR3: CASSLGQGLGEKLFF

J: TRBJ2-1
V: TRBV5-1
D: -
size: -
DNA: TGCGCCAGCAGCTTGGCTCGCGCGAGCTTCAATGAGCAGTTCTTC
CDR3: CASSLARASFNEQFF

J: TRBJ2-7
V: TRBV28
D: TRBD1
size: few
DNA: TGTGCCAGCAGTACTATAAAGCGGGGACAGGGGGCCGACGAGCAGTACTTC
CDR3: CASSTIKRGQGADEQYF

J: TRBJ2-7
V: TRBV7-7
D: -
size: few
DNA: TGTGCTAGCAGCTTAGCGAGGAGGCTAAGGAATGCCTACGAGCAGTACTTC
CDR3: CASSLARRLRNAYEQYF

J: TRBJ2-3
V: TRBV5-6
D: TRBD1
size: -
DNA: TGTGCCGGCAGCTTGGGACAGGGGACAGATACGCAGTATTTT
CDR3: CAGSLGQGTDTQYF

J: TRBJ2-1
V: TRBV27
D: -
size: -
DNA: TGTGCCAGCAGTTTCGGCCTAGCGTACAATGAGCAGTTCTTC
CDR3: CASSFGLAYNEQFF

J: TRBJ2-5
V: TRBV7-9
D: TRBD2
size: -
DNA: TGTGCCAGCAGCTTAAGTGCGGGAGGGCTGGAGACCCAGTACTTC
CDR3: CASSLSAGGLETQYF

J: TRBJ2-2
V: TRBV18
D: TRBD2
size: -
DNA: TGTGCCAGCTCACCCGGAGCGGGAGGCACAAACACCGGGGAGCTGTTTTTT
CDR3: CASSPGAGGTNTGELFF

J: TRBJ2-4
V: TRBV5-1
D: TRBD2
size: -
DNA: TGCGCCAGCAGCTTGGAGGGCGGGAGGACGGACATTCAGTACTTC
CDR3: CASSLEGGRTDIQYF

J: TRBJ2-1
V: TRBV5-1
D: -
size: -
DNA: TGCGCCAGCAGCTTCGCGGGAACATTCAATGAGCAGTTCTTC
CDR3: CASSFAGTFNEQFF

J: TRBJ2-3
V: TRBV7-9
D: -
size: -
DNA: TGTGCCAGCAGCTTAGTAAGGGGGTCAGGCACAGATACGCAGTATTTT
CDR3: CASSLVRGSGTDTQYF

J: TRBJ2-7
V: TRBV7-9
D: TRBD2
size: -
DNA: TGTGCCAGCCTCGGGACTAGCGGACCCTACGAGCAGTACTTC
CDR3: CASLGTSGPYEQYF

J: TRBJ2-5
V: TRBV27
D: TRBD2
size: -
DNA: TGTGCCAGCAGTCTCCGGACTAGCGGGACTGGGTGGGAGACCCAGTACTTC
CDR3: CASSLRTSGTGWETQYF

J: TRBJ2-2
V: TRBV5-1
D: -
size: -
DNA: TGCGCCAGCAGCCCCTCCGGACAGTTTTCGAACACCGGGGAGCTGTTTTTT
CDR3: CASSPSGQFSNTGELFF

J: TRBJ2-5
V: TRBV19
D: -
size: -
DNA: TGTGCCAGTAGTATTGGCATCCAAGAGACCCAGTACTTC
CDR3: CASSIGIQETQYF

J: TRBJ2-1
V: TRBV11-2
D: TRBD2
size: once
DNA: TGTGCCACTACGGGACTAGCGGCCTCCTACAATGAGCAGTTCTTC
CDR3: CATTGLAASYNEQFF

J: TRBJ2-7
V: TRBV5-1
D: -
size: -
DNA: TGCGCCAGCAGCTTGGCCCGCGGGACCCCCACCTACGAGCAGTACTTC
CDR3: CASSLARGTPTYEQYF

J: TRBJ1-1
V: TRBV11-2
D: TRBD1
size: -
DNA: TGTGCCAGCAGCTCCCCCCTCGTCCCGACAGGGATGAACACTGAAGCTTTCTTT
CDR3: CASSSPLVPTGMNTEAFF

J: TRBJ2-3
V: TRBV18
D: TRBD2
size: -
DNA: TGTGCCAGCTCATCCGCGACTAGCGGAGACACAGATACGCAGTATTTT
CDR3: CASSSATSGDTDTQYF

J: TRBJ2-1
V: TRBV6-5
D: -
size: -
DNA: TGTGCCAGCAGTTCCGCGGTGAGCTCCTACAATGAGCAGTTCTTC
CDR3: CASSSAVSSYNEQFF